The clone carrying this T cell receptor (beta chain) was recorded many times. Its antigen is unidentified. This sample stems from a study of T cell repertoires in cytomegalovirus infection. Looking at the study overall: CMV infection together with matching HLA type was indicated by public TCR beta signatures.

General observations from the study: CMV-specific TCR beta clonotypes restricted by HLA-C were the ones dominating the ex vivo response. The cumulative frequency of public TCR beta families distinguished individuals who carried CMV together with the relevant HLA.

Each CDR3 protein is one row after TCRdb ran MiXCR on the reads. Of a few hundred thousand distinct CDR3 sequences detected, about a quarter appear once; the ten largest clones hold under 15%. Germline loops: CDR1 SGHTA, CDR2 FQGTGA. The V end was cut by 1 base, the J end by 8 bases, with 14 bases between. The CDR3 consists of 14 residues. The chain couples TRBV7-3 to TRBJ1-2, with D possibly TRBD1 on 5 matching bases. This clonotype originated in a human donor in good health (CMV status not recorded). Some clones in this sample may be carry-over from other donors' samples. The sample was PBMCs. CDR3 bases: TGTGCCAGCAGCTTAAACCAGGGAAATAAAGGCTACACCTTC. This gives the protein CASSLNQGNKGYTF.